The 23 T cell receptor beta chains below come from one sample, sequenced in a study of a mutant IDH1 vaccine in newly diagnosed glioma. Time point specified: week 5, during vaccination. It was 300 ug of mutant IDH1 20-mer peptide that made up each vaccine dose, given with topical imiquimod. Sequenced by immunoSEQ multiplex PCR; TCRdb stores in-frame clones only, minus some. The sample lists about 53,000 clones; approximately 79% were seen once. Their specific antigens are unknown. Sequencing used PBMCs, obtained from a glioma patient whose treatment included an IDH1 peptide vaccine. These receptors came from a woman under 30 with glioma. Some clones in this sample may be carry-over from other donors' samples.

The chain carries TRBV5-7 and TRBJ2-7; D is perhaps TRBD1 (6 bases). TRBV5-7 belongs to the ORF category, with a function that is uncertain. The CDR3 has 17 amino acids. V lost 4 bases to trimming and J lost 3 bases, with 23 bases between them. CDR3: CASSPPITGTTYYEQYF. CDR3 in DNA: TGTGCCAGCAGCCCCCCTATTACCGGGACAACATACTACGAGCAGTACTTC.

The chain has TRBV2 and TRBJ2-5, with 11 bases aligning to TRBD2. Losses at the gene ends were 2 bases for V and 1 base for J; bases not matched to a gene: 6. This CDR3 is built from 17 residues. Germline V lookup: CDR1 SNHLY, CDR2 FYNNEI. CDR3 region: CASSEPTSGRVQETQYF. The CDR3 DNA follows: TGTGCCAGCAGTGAACCCACTAGCGGGAGAGTCCAAGAGACCCAGTACTTC.

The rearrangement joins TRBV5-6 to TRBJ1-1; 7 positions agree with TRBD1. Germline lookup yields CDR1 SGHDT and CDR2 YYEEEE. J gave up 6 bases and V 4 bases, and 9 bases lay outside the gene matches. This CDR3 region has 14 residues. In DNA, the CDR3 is TGTGCCAGCAGCCCAATGACAGGGAAGGCTGAAGCTTTCTTT. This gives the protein CASSPMTGKAEAFF.

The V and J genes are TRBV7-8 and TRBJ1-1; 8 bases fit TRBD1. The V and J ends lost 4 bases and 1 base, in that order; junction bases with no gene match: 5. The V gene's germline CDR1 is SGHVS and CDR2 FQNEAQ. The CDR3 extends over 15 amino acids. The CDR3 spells CASSSYRGRNTEAFF. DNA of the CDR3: TGTGCCAGCAGCTCTTACAGGGGGAGGAACACTGAAGCTTTCTTT.

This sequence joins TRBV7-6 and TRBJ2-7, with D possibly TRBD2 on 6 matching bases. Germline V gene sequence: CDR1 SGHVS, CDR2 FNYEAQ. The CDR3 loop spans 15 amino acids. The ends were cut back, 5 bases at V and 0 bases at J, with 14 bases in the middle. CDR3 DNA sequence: TGTGCCAGCAGCCGATCTCCGGGAGACTCCTACGAGCAGTACTTC. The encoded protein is CASSRSPGDSYEQYF.

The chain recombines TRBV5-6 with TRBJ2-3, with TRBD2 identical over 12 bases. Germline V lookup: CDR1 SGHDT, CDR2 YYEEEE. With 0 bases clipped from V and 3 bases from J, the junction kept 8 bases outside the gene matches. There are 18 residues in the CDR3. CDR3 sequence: CASSLGLAGAFETDTQYF. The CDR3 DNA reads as TGTGCCAGCAGCTTGGGACTAGCGGGGGCTTTCGAGACAGATACGCAGTATTTT. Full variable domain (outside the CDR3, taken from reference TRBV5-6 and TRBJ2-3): DAGVTQSPTHLIKTRGQQVTLRCSPKSGHDTVSWYQQALGQGPQFIFQYYEEEERQRGNFPDRFSGHQFPNYSSELNVNALLLGDSALYLCASSLGLAGAFETDTQYFGPGTRLTVL.

CDR3 bases: TGTGCCAGCAGCTCTCAGACCAGCACAGATACGCAGTATTTT. It codes for CASSSQTSTDTQYF. The chain recombines TRBV7-2 with TRBJ2-3, with unresolved D. This CDR3 spans 14 amino acids. Germline loops: CDR1 SGHTA, CDR2 FQGNSA. Trimming pared 4 bases from V and 0 bases from J, leaving 8 bases between. The variable domain in full, with the rest retrieved from reference TRBV7-2 and TRBJ2-3, is GAGVSQSPSNKVTEKGKDVELRCDPISGHTALYWYRQSLGQGLEFLIYFQGNSAPDKSGLPSDRFSAERTGGSVSTLTIQRTQQEDSAVYLCASSSQTSTDTQYFGPGTRLTVL.

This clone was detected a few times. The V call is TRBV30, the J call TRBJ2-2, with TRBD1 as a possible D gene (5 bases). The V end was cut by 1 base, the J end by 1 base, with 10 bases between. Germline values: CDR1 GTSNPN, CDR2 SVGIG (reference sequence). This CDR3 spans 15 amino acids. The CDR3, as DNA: TGTGCCTGGAGTGAAGGGGATTTGAACACCGGGGAGCTGTTTTTT. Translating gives CAWSEGDLNTGELFF.

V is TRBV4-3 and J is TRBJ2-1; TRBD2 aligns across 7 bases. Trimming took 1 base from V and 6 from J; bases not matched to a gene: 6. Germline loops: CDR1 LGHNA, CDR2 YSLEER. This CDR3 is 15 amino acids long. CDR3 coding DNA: TGCGCCAGCAGCCAAGCGCTAGCGGAGCCCAATGAGCAGTTCTTC. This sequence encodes CASSQALAEPNEQFF.

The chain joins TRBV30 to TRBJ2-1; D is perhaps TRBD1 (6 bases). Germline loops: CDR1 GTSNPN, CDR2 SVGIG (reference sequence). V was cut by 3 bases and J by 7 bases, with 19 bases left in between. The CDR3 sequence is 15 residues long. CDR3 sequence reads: CAWRDFPRGSNEQFF. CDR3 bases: TGTGCCTGGAGGGATTTCCCCAGGGGCTCTAATGAGCAGTTCTTC.

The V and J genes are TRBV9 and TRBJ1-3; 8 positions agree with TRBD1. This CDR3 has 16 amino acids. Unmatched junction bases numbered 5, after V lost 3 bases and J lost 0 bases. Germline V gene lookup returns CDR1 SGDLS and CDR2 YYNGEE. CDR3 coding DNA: TGTGCCAGCAGCGCAAGTACAGGGGGCTCTGGAAACACCATATATTTT. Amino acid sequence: CASSASTGGSGNTIYF.

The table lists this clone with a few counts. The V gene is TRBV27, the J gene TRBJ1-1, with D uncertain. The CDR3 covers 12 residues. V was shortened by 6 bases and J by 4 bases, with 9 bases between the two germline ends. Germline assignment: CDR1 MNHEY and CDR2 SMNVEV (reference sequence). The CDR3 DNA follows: TGTGCCAGCAGGAAGGGTTTCACTGAAGCTTTCTTT. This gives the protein CASRKGFTEAFF.

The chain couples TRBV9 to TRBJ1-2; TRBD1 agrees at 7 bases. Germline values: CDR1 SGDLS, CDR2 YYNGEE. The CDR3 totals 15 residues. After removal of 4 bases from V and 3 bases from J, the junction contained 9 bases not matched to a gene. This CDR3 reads CASSFRDSVYYGYTF. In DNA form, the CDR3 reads TGTGCCAGCAGCTTCCGGGACAGTGTCTACTATGGCTACACCTTC.

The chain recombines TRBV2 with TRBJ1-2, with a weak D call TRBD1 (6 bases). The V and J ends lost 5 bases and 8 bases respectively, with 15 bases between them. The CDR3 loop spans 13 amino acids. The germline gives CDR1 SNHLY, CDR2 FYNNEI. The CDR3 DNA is TGTGCCAGCAGTTATGGGGGGCTCGAGGGCTACACCTTC. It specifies CASSYGGLEGYTF.

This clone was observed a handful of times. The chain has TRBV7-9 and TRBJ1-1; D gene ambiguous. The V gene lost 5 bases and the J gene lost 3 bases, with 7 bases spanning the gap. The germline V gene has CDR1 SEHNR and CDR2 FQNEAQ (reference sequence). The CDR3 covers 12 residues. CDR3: CASSQEYTEAFF. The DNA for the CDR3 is TGTGCCAGCAGCCAGGAGTACACTGAAGCTTTCTTT.

The DNA for the CDR3 is TGTGCCACCAGCAGAGATCCGGCTAGCGGGAGCGAGACCCAGTACTTC. The encoded protein is CATSRDPASGSETQYF. V gene TRBV15 combines with J gene TRBJ2-5; TRBD2 matches at 10 bases. Germline-derived CDR1 and CDR2 are LNHNV and YYDKDF (reference sequence). CDR3 size: 16 residues. Germline trimming cut 0 bases from V and 5 bases from J; bases unmatched to any gene: 6.

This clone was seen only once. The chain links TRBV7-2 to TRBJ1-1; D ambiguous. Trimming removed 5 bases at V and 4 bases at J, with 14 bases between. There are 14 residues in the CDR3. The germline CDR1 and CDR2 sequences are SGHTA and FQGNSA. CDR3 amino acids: CASSPYRRRTEAFF. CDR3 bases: TGTGCCAGCAGCCCTTATAGGAGGCGCACTGAAGCTTTCTTT.

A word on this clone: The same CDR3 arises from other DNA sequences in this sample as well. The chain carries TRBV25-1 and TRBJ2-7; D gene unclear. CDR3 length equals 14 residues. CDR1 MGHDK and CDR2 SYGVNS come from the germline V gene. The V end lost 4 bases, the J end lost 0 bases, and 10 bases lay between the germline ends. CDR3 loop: CASSGSVLSYEQYF. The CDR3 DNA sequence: TGTGCCAGCAGTGGGTCCGTACTCTCCTACGAGCAGTACTTC.

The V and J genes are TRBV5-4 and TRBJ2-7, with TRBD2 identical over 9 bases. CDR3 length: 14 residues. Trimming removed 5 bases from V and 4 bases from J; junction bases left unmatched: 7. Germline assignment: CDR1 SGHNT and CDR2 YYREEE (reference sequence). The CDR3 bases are TGTGCCAGCAGTTCCGGGACTAGCTTATACGAGCAGTACTTC. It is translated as CASSSGTSLYEQYF.

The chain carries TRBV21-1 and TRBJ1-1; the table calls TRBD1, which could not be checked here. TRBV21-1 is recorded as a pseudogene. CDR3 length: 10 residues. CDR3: CAAMNTEAFF. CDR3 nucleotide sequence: TGTGCGGCAATGAACACTGAAGCTTTCTTT.

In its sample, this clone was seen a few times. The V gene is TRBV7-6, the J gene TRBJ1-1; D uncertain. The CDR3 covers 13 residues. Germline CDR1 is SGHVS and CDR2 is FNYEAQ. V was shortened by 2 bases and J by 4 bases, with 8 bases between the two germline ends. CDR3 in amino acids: CASSLSPGTEAFF. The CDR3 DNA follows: TGTGCCAGCAGCTTATCCCCTGGCACTGAAGCTTTCTTT.

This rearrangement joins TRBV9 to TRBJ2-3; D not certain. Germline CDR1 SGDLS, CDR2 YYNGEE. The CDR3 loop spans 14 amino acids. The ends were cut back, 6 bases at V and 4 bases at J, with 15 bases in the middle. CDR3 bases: TGTGCCAGCAACTCCAGGCCCGTTGCAGATACGCAGTATTTT. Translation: CASNSRPVADTQYF. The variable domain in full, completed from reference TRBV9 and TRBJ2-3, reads DSGVTQTPKHLITATGQRVTLRCSPRSGDLSVYWYQQSLDQGLQFLIQYYNGEERAKGNILERFSAQQFPDLHSELNLSSLELGDSALYFCASNSRPVADTQYFGPGTRLTVL.

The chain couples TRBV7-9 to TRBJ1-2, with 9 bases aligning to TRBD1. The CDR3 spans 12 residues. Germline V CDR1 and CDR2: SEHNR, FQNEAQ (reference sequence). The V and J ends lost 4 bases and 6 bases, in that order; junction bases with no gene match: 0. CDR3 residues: CASSWDRDGYTF. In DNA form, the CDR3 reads TGTGCCAGCAGCTGGGACAGGGATGGCTACACCTTC.